This record looks at one T cell receptor beta chain sequence and its context. The junction departs from germline at one end; a sequencing error may be responsible. Other DNA sequences from this sample encode an identical CDR3 as well. The sample belongs to a study of glioma-infiltrating T cells after dendritic cell vaccination. Study background: Samples are from glioblastoma patients in Phase I and II dendritic cell vaccine trials.

The CDR3 consists of 13 residues. Germline V gene data show CDR1 as SSHAT and CDR2 as FNYEAQ (reference sequence). Produced via immunoSEQ multiplex PCR; TCRdb's table is partial and in-frame only. The sample has more than 95,000 clones, about four fifths seen once; the top ten hold about 12%. The clonotype originates from a human donor with glioblastoma. The chain employs TRBV7-7 and TRBJ2-5, with D hard to call. This specimen was blood, taken before dendritic cell vaccination. CDR3 amino acids: CASSLDREETQYF. In DNA form, the CDR3 reads TGTGCTAGCAGCTTAGATCGCGAAGAGACCCAGTACTTC.